A selection of T cell receptor beta chains follows, all from one sample in a study of blood T cell repertoires in COVID-19. The assay was immunoSEQ multiplex PCR, and TCRdb's table has in-frame clones only and misses some. The data contain approximately 120,000 clones, roughly four fifths of them singletons. Specimen: peripheral blood. These receptors all stem from a man aged 25 to 40 with COVID-19, enrolled during active disease. Both conserved end residues are part of each CDR3. The D gene is left open where the match is weak. Some rows have no size entry. The others give once, few or many, or a class for an expanded clone.

clone_size: NA
v_call: TRBV4-1
j_call: TRBJ2-5
d_call: NA
cdr3_nt: TGCGCCAGCAGCCAGTCCGGAGTCGGCCGAGAGACCCAGTACTTC
cdr3_aa: CASSQSGVGRETQYF

clone_size: NA
v_call: TRBV6-5
j_call: TRBJ1-2
d_call: TRBD1
cdr3_nt: TGTGCCAGCAGACAAACTTGGGGACAGTCTCTTGGCTACACCTTC
cdr3_aa: CASRQTWGQSLGYTF

clone_size: NA
v_call: TRBV3-1/TRBV3-2
j_call: TRBJ2-5
d_call: TRBD2
cdr3_nt: TGTGCCAGCAGCCAAGATCTGGTAGCGGGGGGCCTGGAGACCCAGTACTTC
cdr3_aa: CASSQDLVAGGLETQYF

clone_size: NA
v_call: TRBV6-6
j_call: TRBJ2-7
d_call: TRBD1
cdr3_nt: TGTGCCAGCTCCGGACAGGGAGAATACTACGAGCAGTACTTC
cdr3_aa: CASSGQGEYYEQYF

clone_size: NA
v_call: TRBV28
j_call: TRBJ2-7
d_call: NA
cdr3_nt: TGTGCCAGTAGGGGCAGGGGTTACGAGCAGTACTTC
cdr3_aa: CASRGRGYEQYF

clone_size: NA
v_call: TRBV28
j_call: TRBJ1-6
d_call: NA
cdr3_nt: TGTGCCAGCAGTCGCTCGGACATTTTCGTGGGATCCTATAATTCACCCCTCCACTTT
cdr3_aa: CASSRSDIFVGSYNSPLHF

clone_size: many
v_call: TRBV6-4
j_call: TRBJ2-1
d_call: TRBD2
cdr3_nt: TGTGCCAGCAGTGACTCCGGGACTAGCGGGGTGAATGAGCAGTTCTTC
cdr3_aa: CASSDSGTSGVNEQFF

clone_size: NA
v_call: TRBV29-1
j_call: TRBJ1-1
d_call: NA
cdr3_nt: TGCAGCGTCGGACGGGAGAACACTGAAGCTTTCTTT
cdr3_aa: CSVGRENTEAFF

clone_size: once
v_call: TRBV19
j_call: TRBJ2-1
d_call: NA
cdr3_nt: TGTGCCAGTAAAACACCAGGAAGCAATGAGCAGTTCTTC
cdr3_aa: CASKTPGSNEQFF

clone_size: NA
v_call: TRBV2
j_call: TRBJ1-6
d_call: TRBD1
cdr3_nt: TGTGCCAGCCAGGGGGACGGTTATAATTCACCCCTCCACTTT
cdr3_aa: CASQGDGYNSPLHF

clone_size: NA
v_call: TRBV7-9
j_call: TRBJ2-3
d_call: TRBD1
cdr3_nt: TGTGCCAGCAGCCTACTCTGGGACAGAGGCGCAGATACGCAGTATTTT
cdr3_aa: CASSLLWDRGADTQYF

clone_size: NA
v_call: TRBV24-1
j_call: TRBJ2-4
d_call: NA
cdr3_nt: TGTGCCACCAGTGGAGGGTATAGGGACATTCAGTACTTC
cdr3_aa: CATSGGYRDIQYF

clone_size: NA
v_call: TRBV5-1
j_call: TRBJ1-4
d_call: NA
cdr3_nt: TGCGCCAGCAGCTTGGGGGGACACGCAACTAATGAAAAACTGTTTTTT
cdr3_aa: CASSLGGHATNEKLFF

clone_size: NA
v_call: TRBV5-1
j_call: TRBJ1-2
d_call: NA
cdr3_nt: TGCGCCAGCAGCTTGGCCCCAGGTCCGGGACTAGTTCCCTATAGCTATGGCTACACCTTC
cdr3_aa: CASSLAPGPGLVPYSYGYTF

clone_size: NA
v_call: TRBV7-3
j_call: TRBJ1-5
d_call: TRBD1
cdr3_nt: TGTGCCAGCAGCTCTAAGGGGTCTACAGGGGGAGGTGGCAATCAGCCCCAGCATTTT
cdr3_aa: CASSSKGSTGGGGNQPQHF

clone_size: NA
v_call: TRBV5-5
j_call: TRBJ2-7
d_call: TRBD1
cdr3_nt: TGTGCCAGCAGCCCAGGACAGGGGATTGGTTACGAGCAGTACTTC
cdr3_aa: CASSPGQGIGYEQYF

clone_size: few
v_call: TRBV28
j_call: TRBJ2-7
d_call: NA
cdr3_nt: TGTGCCAGCAGTTTGATGGGGCGCCCCTACGAGCAGTACTTC
cdr3_aa: CASSLMGRPYEQYF

clone_size: NA
v_call: TRBV10-2
j_call: TRBJ2-7
d_call: NA
cdr3_nt: TGCGCCACCGCGGCACATTACGAGCAGTACTTC
cdr3_aa: CATAAHYEQYF

clone_size: NA
v_call: TRBV12-3/TRBV12-4
j_call: TRBJ1-1
d_call: NA
cdr3_nt: TGTGCCAGCAGTTGGCACACTGAAGCTTTCTTT
cdr3_aa: CASSWHTEAFF

clone_size: NA
v_call: TRBV5-8
j_call: TRBJ2-3
d_call: TRBD1
cdr3_nt: TGTGCCAGCAGCTTGGGAGACAGGGCGGCAGATACGCAGTATTTT
cdr3_aa: CASSLGDRAADTQYF

clone_size: NA
v_call: TRBV7-2
j_call: TRBJ2-3
d_call: TRBD2
cdr3_nt: TGTGCCAGCAGCTCCCGGCCGACGGGACTAGCGGGGTCGGATACGCAGTATTTT
cdr3_aa: CASSSRPTGLAGSDTQYF

clone_size: NA
v_call: TRBV6-5
j_call: TRBJ1-1
d_call: NA
cdr3_nt: TGTGCCAGCAGGTATCTGTCGGGGGGAGATGAAGCTTTCTTT
cdr3_aa: CASRYLSGGDEAFF

clone_size: NA
v_call: TRBV27
j_call: TRBJ2-7
d_call: TRBD2
cdr3_nt: TGTGCCAGCAGTTTACGGACTAGCGGGGGGGCAAGCTCCTACGAGCAGTACTTC
cdr3_aa: CASSLRTSGGASSYEQYF

clone_size: once
v_call: TRBV19
j_call: TRBJ2-3
d_call: NA
cdr3_nt: TGTGCCAGTAGTATAGGGACAGTCCCAGATACGCAGTATTTT
cdr3_aa: CASSIGTVPDTQYF

clone_size: NA
v_call: TRBV14
j_call: TRBJ2-6
d_call: TRBD1
cdr3_nt: TGTGCCAGCACCTCCAAGCACCCCACTAGAGGACAGGGGGCGTACGGGGCCAACGTCCTGACTTTC
cdr3_aa: CASTSKHPTRGQGAYGANVLTF

clone_size: NA
v_call: TRBV5-4
j_call: TRBJ1-3
d_call: NA
cdr3_nt: TGTGCCAGCAGCCTGGACTTGCGGGGAGGAAACACCATATATTTT
cdr3_aa: CASSLDLRGGNTIYF

clone_size: many
v_call: TRBV6-1
j_call: TRBJ2-3
d_call: TRBD2
cdr3_nt: TGTGCCAGCAGTGGCCGGACTAGCGGGAGCACAGATACGCAGTATTTT
cdr3_aa: CASSGRTSGSTDTQYF

clone_size: NA
v_call: TRBV29-1
j_call: TRBJ1-2
d_call: NA
cdr3_nt: TGCAGCGTTGAACTGGGGGGCTATGGCTACACCTTC
cdr3_aa: CSVELGGYGYTF

clone_size: NA
v_call: TRBV12-3/TRBV12-4
j_call: TRBJ2-7
d_call: NA
cdr3_nt: TGTGCCAGCAGTCTCGGACAGAACTACGAGCAGTACTTC
cdr3_aa: CASSLGQNYEQYF

clone_size: NA
v_call: TRBV7-3
j_call: TRBJ1-1
d_call: NA
cdr3_nt: TGTGCCAGCAGCTTAGAGGCTCGGGGGGCGGAAGCTTTCTTT
cdr3_aa: CASSLEARGAEAFF

clone_size: many
v_call: TRBV4-2
j_call: TRBJ1-3
d_call: NA
cdr3_nt: TGTGCCAGCAGCCTCGTGGCGGAGACTCTTGGAAACACCATATATTTT
cdr3_aa: CASSLVAETLGNTIYF

clone_size: NA
v_call: TRBV5-8
j_call: TRBJ1-2
d_call: NA
cdr3_nt: TGTGCCAGTGATCCCAAACAGGGCCAGTTCTATGGCTACACCTTC
cdr3_aa: CASDPKQGQFYGYTF

clone_size: once
v_call: TRBV7-9
j_call: TRBJ2-6
d_call: NA
cdr3_nt: TGTGCCAGCAGCTTAGCCGTACAGAGGGGGATCTCTGGGGCCAACGTCCTGACTTTC
cdr3_aa: CASSLAVQRGISGANVLTF

clone_size: NA
v_call: TRBV19
j_call: TRBJ2-7
d_call: TRBD2
cdr3_nt: TGTGCCAGTAGTATTGGCCTAGCGGGAGGAGTATACGAGCAGTACTTC
cdr3_aa: CASSIGLAGGVYEQYF

clone_size: NA
v_call: TRBV28
j_call: TRBJ2-7
d_call: NA
cdr3_nt: TGTGCCAGCAGTTTACCCCCTCGGGAGATGGTCTACGAGCAGTACTTC
cdr3_aa: CASSLPPREMVYEQYF

clone_size: NA
v_call: TRBV5-6
j_call: TRBJ2-7
d_call: TRBD1
cdr3_nt: TGTGCCAGCAGCTTTGGGACAGCATACGAGCAGTACTTC
cdr3_aa: CASSFGTAYEQYF

clone_size: few
v_call: TRBV30
j_call: TRBJ1-5
d_call: TRBD1
cdr3_nt: TGTGCCTGGAGTGTAGGGACAGGGGTCAGGCAGCCCCAGCATTTT
cdr3_aa: CAWSVGTGVRQPQHF

clone_size: once
v_call: TRBV7-8
j_call: TRBJ1-3
d_call: NA
cdr3_nt: TGTGCCAGCAGCTTAGGAAGGGGCTCTGGAAACACCATATATTTT
cdr3_aa: CASSLGRGSGNTIYF

clone_size: NA
v_call: TRBV6-5
j_call: TRBJ2-7
d_call: NA
cdr3_nt: TGTGCCAGCAGTTACAGGAACAGGGTAGACGAGCAGTACTTC
cdr3_aa: CASSYRNRVDEQYF

clone_size: once
v_call: TRBV10-3
j_call: TRBJ1-4
d_call: NA
cdr3_nt: TGTGCCATCAGCCAACAGGGAGCTAATGAAAAACTGTTTTTT
cdr3_aa: CAISQQGANEKLFF

clone_size: few
v_call: TRBV30
j_call: TRBJ2-7
d_call: NA
cdr3_nt: TGTGCCTGGAGCGACGACAGCTACGAGCAGTACTTC
cdr3_aa: CAWSDDSYEQYF

clone_size: NA
v_call: TRBV14
j_call: TRBJ2-1
d_call: NA
cdr3_nt: TGTGCCAGCAGCCAAATCCCCCGGGACTTCTCCTACAATGAGCAGTTCTTC
cdr3_aa: CASSQIPRDFSYNEQFF

clone_size: NA
v_call: TRBV10-3
j_call: TRBJ1-1
d_call: NA
cdr3_nt: TGTGCCATCAGTGTGCGGGGCTTAACTAATGAAGCTTTCTTT
cdr3_aa: CAISVRGLTNEAFF

clone_size: NA
v_call: TRBV14
j_call: TRBJ2-2
d_call: TRBD1
cdr3_nt: TGTGCCAGCAGCCAAGAGCCCTACCAGGGGGCCGGGGAGCTGTTTTTT
cdr3_aa: CASSQEPYQGAGELFF

clone_size: NA
v_call: TRBV6-5
j_call: TRBJ2-1
d_call: TRBD1
cdr3_nt: TGTGCCAGCAGCTCCCTAACAGGGGGCAATGAGCAGTTCTTC
cdr3_aa: CASSSLTGGNEQFF

clone_size: NA
v_call: TRBV4-3
j_call: TRBJ1-6
d_call: TRBD1
cdr3_nt: TGCGCCAGCAGCCAAGAGCCGCCGGGACAGGGAATTCGGCCCCTCCACTTT
cdr3_aa: CASSQEPPGQGIRPLHF

clone_size: once
v_call: TRBV9
j_call: TRBJ2-3
d_call: TRBD2
cdr3_nt: TGTGCCAGCAGCGTCAGGGACTACTCACATGCTTTT
cdr3_aa: CASSVRDYSHAF

clone_size: NA
v_call: TRBV14
j_call: TRBJ2-2
d_call: TRBD1
cdr3_nt: TGTGCCAGCAGCCCGGGACAGGGGAACACCGGGGAGCTGTTTTTT
cdr3_aa: CASSPGQGNTGELFF

clone_size: NA
v_call: TRBV6-2/TRBV6-3
j_call: TRBJ2-5
d_call: NA
cdr3_nt: TGTGCCAGCAGTTTAGTCACGGAGACCCAGTACTTC
cdr3_aa: CASSLVTETQYF

clone_size: NA
v_call: TRBV29-1
j_call: TRBJ1-2
d_call: NA
cdr3_nt: TGCAGCGTTGAAGATGGGGGCTTCAATGACTACACCTTC
cdr3_aa: CSVEDGGFNDYTF

clone_size: NA
v_call: TRBV25-1
j_call: TRBJ2-1
d_call: TRBD2
cdr3_nt: TGTGCCAGCAGTGAATATATAAGACTAGCGGAGTACTACAATGAGCAGTTCTTC
cdr3_aa: CASSEYIRLAEYYNEQFF

clone_size: few
v_call: TRBV6-2/TRBV6-3
j_call: TRBJ2-7
d_call: NA
cdr3_nt: TGTGCCAGCAGTCAAATTGACAGGACCTTCAGCTCCTACGAGCAGTACTTC
cdr3_aa: CASSQIDRTFSSYEQYF

clone_size: NA
v_call: TRBV5-4
j_call: TRBJ1-2
d_call: NA
cdr3_nt: TGTGCCAGCAGCTTGGGGCAGTTCCTTGCCTATGGCTACACCTTC
cdr3_aa: CASSLGQFLAYGYTF

clone_size: NA
v_call: TRBV27
j_call: TRBJ1-3
d_call: NA
cdr3_nt: TGTGCCAGCAGTCCCCACGGGAGTGGAAACACCATATATTTT
cdr3_aa: CASSPHGSGNTIYF

clone_size: NA
v_call: TRBV4-1
j_call: TRBJ2-3
d_call: TRBD2
cdr3_nt: TGCGCCAGCAGCCAAGGGGGGGGGTCCCTTCTAACGCAGTATTTT
cdr3_aa: CASSQGGGSLLTQYF